This T cell receptor (beta chain) is from a study of blood T cell dynamics during melanoma immunotherapy. Study outcomes and limitations: Immune-effector CD8+ cells best matched cell-free DNA CDR3 sequences and were most clonal.

As for this clone: Its cognate antigen is unknown.

Trimming at V came to 0 bases and at J to 0 bases, leaving 0 bases not matched to a gene. The CDR3 is 15 residues long. From germline, CDR1 is SGHVS and CDR2 FQNEAQ. As for time point: week 3, after first cycle of checkpoint inhibitor. Repertoires were generated with immunoSEQ multiplex PCR, while TCRdb's copy carries only in-frame clones and drops some. This sample yields fewer than 20,000 clones, of which 94% are seen a single time; roughly 0.22% belongs to the top ten. Source: effector memory CD8+ T cells from blood, taken from a patient treated with checkpoint blockade. The receptor was derived from a human donor with melanoma. The gene calls are TRBV7-8 and TRBJ2-3, with 7 bases matching TRBD2. The CDR3 loop is CASSLAGGSTDTQYF. The CDR3 nucleotides read TGTGCCAGCAGCTTAGCGGGAGGGAGCACAGATACGCAGTATTTT.